The 16 T cell receptor beta chains reported below all come from one sample, sequenced in a study of blood T cell repertoires in COVID-19. Method: immunoSEQ multiplex PCR; TCRdb's copy keeps in-frame clones and lacks some. Of just over 75,000 clones in the sample, roughly 85% were seen once. Sequenced sample: peripheral blood. These receptors all stem from a woman aged 80 or over with active or convalescent COVID-19.

V usage is TRBV28 and J usage is TRBJ2-2, with D uncertain. CDR3 size: 13 residues. CDR1 MDHEN and CDR2 SYDVKM come from the germline V gene. V shed 5 bases and J shed 6 bases, with 10 bases lying between them. Here the CDR3 reads CASSPRVAGELFF. CDR3 DNA: TGTGCCAGCAGTCCCCGGGTAGCCGGGGAGCTGTTTTTT.

The J gene is TRBJ2-1, the V gene TRBV5-4; weak D call: TRBD1 (5 bases). Between the trimmed V and J ends, which lost 2 bases and 5 bases, there was a span of 14 bases. Germline CDR1 and CDR2: SGHNT and YYREEE (reference sequence). The CDR3 loop spans 15 amino acids. The CDR3 protein is CASSFGAAVDNEQFF. The CDR3 DNA reads TGTGCCAGCAGCTTTGGGGCGGCAGTTGACAATGAGCAGTTCTTC.

The chain links TRBV18 to TRBJ2-5; possible D gene TRBD1, 6 bases. From germline, CDR1 is KGHSH and CDR2 LQKENI. V was shortened by 5 bases and J by 5 bases, with 12 bases between the two germline ends. This CDR3 is 13 amino acids long. The CDR3: CASSIQGWETQYF. CDR3 DNA: TGTGCCAGCTCAATACAGGGTTGGGAGACCCAGTACTTC.

V is TRBV7-2 and J is TRBJ2-3; 11 nucleotides match TRBD2. Germline trimming cut 4 bases from V and 1 base from J; bases unmatched to any gene: 4. Germline loops: CDR1 SGHTA, CDR2 FQGNSA. The CDR3 contains 16 residues. The CDR3 DNA sequence: TGTGCCAGCAGCTCTAGACTAGCGGGGCGCACAGATACGCAGTATTTT. Amino acids: CASSSRLAGRTDTQYF.

The chain couples TRBV9 to TRBJ2-3; no definite D call. Germline V lookup: CDR1 SGDLS, CDR2 YYNGEE. The V gene lost 4 bases and the J gene lost 6 bases, with 12 bases spanning the gap. CDR3 length equals 13 residues. CDR3 region: CASSTTIGDTQYF. DNA for the CDR3: TGTGCCAGCAGCACTACGATTGGGGATACGCAGTATTTT.

The genes are TRBV28 and TRBJ2-7, with D maybe TRBD1 (5 bases). Germline V gene data show CDR1 as MDHEN and CDR2 as SYDVKM. The CDR3 spans 15 residues. Deletions cut 1 base from V and 4 bases from J, with 14 bases between. The CDR3: CASSLFGAHSYEQYF. The CDR3 bases are TGTGCCAGCAGTTTATTTGGGGCTCATTCTTACGAGCAGTACTTC.

The rearrangement joins TRBV11-2 to TRBJ2-2; D not resolved. This CDR3 has 15 amino acids. Per germline, CDR1 SGHAT and CDR2 FQNNGV. V was shortened by 2 bases and J by 0 bases, with 7 bases between the two germline ends. CDR3 DNA: TGTGCCAGCAGCTTAACCTACGCGAACACCGGGGAGCTGTTTTTT. This encodes CASSLTYANTGELFF.

The chain couples TRBV18 to TRBJ2-5; D is perhaps TRBD2 (5 bases). The CDR3 covers 13 residues. In germline, CDR1 is KGHSH, CDR2 LQKENI. Trimming took 6 bases from V and 5 from J, leaving 13 bases between them. The CDR3 region is CASSTPSRETQYF. In DNA, the CDR3 is TGTGCCAGCTCGACCCCTAGCCGGGAGACCCAGTACTTC. The full variable domain, in which reference TRBV18 and TRBJ2-5 provide the parts outside the CDR3, is NAGVMQNPRHLVRRRGQEARLRCSPMKGHSHVYWYRQLPEEGLKFMVYLQKENIIDESGMPKERFSAEFPKEGPSILRIQQVVRGDSAAYFCASSTPSRETQYFGPGTRLLVL.

V usage is TRBV27 and J usage is TRBJ2-1; D is undetermined. Per germline, CDR1 MNHEY and CDR2 SMNVEV (reference sequence). Between the trimmed V and J ends, which lost 0 bases and 8 bases, there was a span of 11 bases. CDR3 length equals 14 residues. In DNA, the CDR3 is TGTGCCAGCAGTTTATCTCTTTTCGCGGATGAGCAGTTCTTC. Translated, it gives CASSLSLFADEQFF.

The genes are TRBV19 and TRBJ2-2, with 7 bases matching TRBD2. Germline trimming cut 3 bases from V and 5 bases from J; bases unmatched to any gene: 6. CDR1 is LNHDA and CDR2 is SQIVND in the germline V gene (reference sequence). The CDR3 extends over 15 amino acids. The CDR3 nucleotides read TGTGCCAGTAGTATGGGAGGGGCCGGTACCGGGGAGCTGTTTTTT. Amino acid sequence: CASSMGGAGTGELFF.

The gene calls are TRBV6-2 or TRBV6-3 and TRBJ2-5, with a weak D call TRBD2 (5 bases). This CDR3 region has 14 residues. Germline V CDR1 and CDR2: MNHEY, SVGEGT. Trimming pared 3 bases from V and 1 base from J, leaving 9 bases between. The CDR3 DNA follows: TGTGCCAGCAGTTATCGGCGGGCCCAAGAGACCCAGTACTTC. Its protein product is CASSYRRAQETQYF.

CDR3 coding DNA: TGTGCCAGCAGCCCCGGACAGATGTACCAAGAGACCCAGTACTTC. It translates to CASSPGQMYQETQYF. The chain uses TRBV7-2 and TRBJ2-5; a weak D match, TRBD1 (6 bases). V was pared by 5 bases and J by 0 bases, with 13 bases between. The CDR3 contains 15 residues. CDR1 SGHTA and CDR2 FQGNSA come from the germline V gene.

This clone was observed a single time. The V and J genes are TRBV24-1 and TRBJ2-2; 12 bases are a match to TRBD1. The junction had 9 bases not matched to a gene; V was cut back by 4 bases and J by 4 bases. The CDR3 is made up of 18 amino acids. Germline lookup yields CDR1 KGHDR and CDR2 SFDVKD. The CDR3, as DNA: TGTGCCACCAGTGACGTCCCGGGACAGGGGGCGGGCACCGGGGAGCTGTTTTTT. Translating gives CATSDVPGQGAGTGELFF.

The chain couples TRBV7-9 to TRBJ2-1; 7 bases align to TRBD1. The germline CDR1 and CDR2 sequences are SEHNR and FQNEAQ (reference sequence). The trim removed 7 bases at V and 7 bases at J, leaving 19 bases unmatched. The CDR3 has 17 residues. In nucleotides, the CDR3 is TGTGCCAGCATCCCCTACCGACGACAGGGAGTATGGAATGAGCAGTTCTTC. Its protein is CASIPYRRQGVWNEQFF. The variable domain in full, with the rest retrieved from reference TRBV7-9 and TRBJ2-1, is DTGVSQNPRHKITKRGQNVTFRCDPISEHNRLYWYRQTLGQGPEFLTYFQNEAQLEKSRLLSDRFSAERPKGSFSTLEIQRTEQGDSAMYLCASIPYRRQGVWNEQFFGPGTRLTVL.

The table lists this clone with a count of one. The chain is built from TRBV5-1 and TRBJ2-2; 7 bases are shared with TRBD1. This CDR3 has 14 residues. Trimming cost V 3 bases and J 8 bases; bases outside gene matches: 7. Germline CDR1 SGHRS, CDR2 YFSETQ. Here the CDR3 DNA reads TGCGCCAGCAGCTGGGACAGACAGGGTGGGGAGCTGTTTTTT. It specifies CASSWDRQGGELFF.

This rearrangement joins TRBV5-1 to TRBJ2-1; 9 bases are shared with TRBD1. The CDR3 extends over 15 amino acids. The V and J ends lost 2 bases and 8 bases, in that order; junction bases with no gene match: 8. Germline V gene lookup returns CDR1 SGHRS and CDR2 YFSETQ. This CDR3 is CASSFDRGGPYEQFF. The CDR3 DNA follows: TGCGCCAGCAGCTTCGACAGGGGGGGTCCCTATGAGCAGTTCTTC.